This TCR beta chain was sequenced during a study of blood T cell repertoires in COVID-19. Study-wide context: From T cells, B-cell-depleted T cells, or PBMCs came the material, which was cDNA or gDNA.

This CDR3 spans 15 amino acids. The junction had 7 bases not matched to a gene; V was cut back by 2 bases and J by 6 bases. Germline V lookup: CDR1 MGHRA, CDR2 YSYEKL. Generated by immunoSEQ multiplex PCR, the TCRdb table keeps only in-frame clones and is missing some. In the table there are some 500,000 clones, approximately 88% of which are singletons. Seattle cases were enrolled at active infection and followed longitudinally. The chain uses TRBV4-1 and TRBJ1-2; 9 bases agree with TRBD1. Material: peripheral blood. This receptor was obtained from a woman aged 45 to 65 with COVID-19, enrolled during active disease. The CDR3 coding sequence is TGCGCCAGCAGCCAAATGGGACAGGGCTCTCATGGCTACACCTTC. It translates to CASSQMGQGSHGYTF.